Presented here are 27 T cell receptor beta chains from one specimen sequenced in a study of blood T cell repertoires in COVID-19. Using immunoSEQ multiplex PCR, the repertoire was profiled, and TCRdb retains in-frame clones only, with some absent. Of approximately 220,000 clones in the sample, about 90% were seen once. Sequenced material: PBMCs or T cells enriched from blood (not recorded which). The source of these receptors is a woman in her thirties with acute COVID-19.

This clone was seen just once. J is TRBJ1-4 and V is TRBV9; 12 bases are a match to TRBD1. Germline CDR1 SGDLS, CDR2 YYNGEE. V trimming: 3 bases; J trimming: 8 bases; junction bases outside the gene matches: 11. There are 17 residues in the CDR3. The CDR3 reads CASSAPQPGQGAEKLFF. DNA of the CDR3: TGTGCCAGCAGCGCGCCACAACCGGGACAGGGGGCCGAAAAACTGTTTTTT.

The V gene is TRBV5-4, the J gene TRBJ2-2; TRBD2 matches at 8 bases. This CDR3 contains 16 residues. V shed 5 bases and J 7 bases; nucleotides not matched to a gene: 13. Germline V gene data show CDR1 as SGHNT and CDR2 as YYREEE (reference sequence). DNA of the CDR3: TGTGCCAGCAGTAGCTTCAATAGCGGGGTGGGCGGGGAGCTGTTTTTT. Its protein product is CASSSFNSGVGGELFF. Complete variable domain (other parts from reference TRBV5-4 and TRBJ2-2): ETGVTQSPTHLIKTRGQQVTLRCSSQSGHNTVSWYQQALGQGPQFIFQYYREEENGRGNFPPRFSGLQFPNYSSELNVNALELDDSALYLCASSSFNSGVGGELFFGEGSRLTVL.

The chain is built from TRBV27 and TRBJ2-5; maybe TRBD1 (6 bases). V shed 7 bases and J shed 0 bases, with 12 bases lying between them. This CDR3 contains 14 residues. Germline V gene sequence: CDR1 MNHEY, CDR2 SMNVEV (reference sequence). CDR3 residues: CASKDSLNQETQYF. The CDR3 DNA sequence: TGTGCCAGCAAGGACAGCCTAAACCAAGAGACCCAGTACTTC.

This sequence joins TRBV19 and TRBJ2-5; the D is unclear. Deletions cut 4 bases from V and 5 bases from J, with 14 bases between. The CDR3 loop spans 14 amino acids. CDR1 LNHDA and CDR2 SQIVND come from the germline V gene (reference sequence). The CDR3 spells CASSTGSSWETQYF. CDR3 DNA: TGTGCCAGTAGTACCGGTAGTTCGTGGGAGACCCAGTACTTC.

This rearrangement joins TRBV6-5 to TRBJ1-3, with TRBD1 matching 9 bases. V lost 5 bases, J lost 5 bases, and 7 bases stayed unmatched. Germline lookup yields CDR1 MNHEY and CDR2 SVGAGI. This CDR3 is 15 amino acids long. CDR3 sequence reads: CASSNIGTGRNTIYF. CDR3 DNA: TGTGCCAGCAGTAACATCGGGACAGGGAGAAACACCATATATTTT.

The chain joins TRBV7-2 to TRBJ1-1, with a weak D call TRBD1 (5 bases). Germline CDR1 and CDR2: SGHTA and FQGNSA. Trimming cost V 5 bases and J 4 bases, with 17 bases left between them. CDR3 length: 15 amino acids. CDR3 amino acids: CASSPRVNGGTEAFF. Here the CDR3 DNA reads TGTGCCAGCAGCCCTCGAGTTAACGGGGGCACTGAAGCTTTCTTT.

This clone has more than one count but fewer than ten. This chain connects TRBV9 to TRBJ2-1, with 12 bases aligning to TRBD2. Germline V gene sequence: CDR1 SGDLS, CDR2 YYNGEE. This CDR3 comprises 18 residues. V lost 0 bases, J lost 0 bases, and 4 bases stayed unmatched. The CDR3, as DNA: TGTGCCAGCAGCGTAGAACTAGCGGGGGGCCTCTCCTACAATGAGCAGTTCTTC. It codes for CASSVELAGGLSYNEQFF.

This rearrangement joins TRBV9 to TRBJ1-3; a possible D gene is TRBD1 (5 bases). Germline V CDR1 and CDR2: SGDLS, YYNGEE. V was clipped by 4 bases and J by 1 base, with 15 bases between them. This CDR3 spans 16 amino acids. CDR3 nucleotide sequence: TGTGCCAGCAGCACGACAGCGAGCACATCTGGAAACACCATATATTTT. It codes for CASSTTASTSGNTIYF.

J is TRBJ2-2 and V is TRBV28; a possible D gene is TRBD1 (6 bases). This CDR3 has 16 residues. Germline V CDR1 and CDR2: MDHEN, SYDVKM. With 1 base removed from V and 5 bases from J, the gap between germline ends came to 14 bases. The CDR3 spells CASSLYRNRETGELFF. CDR3 sequence (DNA): TGTGCCAGCAGTTTATATAGAAACAGGGAAACCGGGGAGCTGTTTTTT.

V is TRBV9 and J is TRBJ1-1; unclear D gene. The V gene lost 4 bases and the J gene lost 5 bases, with 9 bases spanning the gap. Germline lookup yields CDR1 SGDLS and CDR2 YYNGEE. The CDR3 covers 12 residues. This chain's CDR3 is CASSRGSTEAFF. The CDR3 coding sequence is TGTGCCAGCAGCCGGGGTAGTACTGAAGCTTTCTTT.

The V and J genes are TRBV19 and TRBJ1-1; no reliable D call. CDR1 is LNHDA, CDR2 SQIVND, per germline (reference sequence). Trimming pared 3 bases from V and 1 base from J, leaving 15 bases between. The CDR3 covers 16 residues. The CDR3 loop is CASSISQSKQNTEAFF. The CDR3 nucleotides read TGTGCCAGTAGTATCTCCCAGTCGAAACAGAACACTGAAGCTTTCTTT.

The chain couples TRBV6-5 to TRBJ1-1, with 9 positions matching TRBD1. This CDR3 is 14 amino acids long. J gave up 5 bases and V 6 bases, and 7 bases lay outside the gene matches. Germline CDR1 is MNHEY and CDR2 is SVGAGI. The CDR3 region is CASSPGTGRTEAFF. CDR3 DNA sequence: TGTGCCAGCAGCCCCGGGACAGGGCGAACTGAAGCTTTCTTT.

The chain employs TRBV15 and TRBJ1-5; no reliable D call. V gave up 0 bases and J gave up 0 bases, with 9 bases separating them. CDR1 and CDR2 (germline): LNHNV, YYDKDF (reference sequence). The CDR3 consists of 16 residues. The DNA of the CDR3 is TGTGCCACCAGCAGAGATCGTAGCGATAGCAATCAGCCCCAGCATTTT. It translates to CATSRDRSDSNQPQHF. The whole variable domain, remainder taken from reference TRBV15 and TRBJ1-5, is DAMVIQNPRYQVTQFGKPVTLSCSQTLNHNVMYWYQQKSSQAPKLLFHYYDKDFNNEADTPDNFQSRRPNTSFCFLDIRSPGLGDTAMYLCATSRDRSDSNQPQHFGDGTRLSIL.

Here the CDR3 reads CASSLSGLRVAPLHF. DNA for the CDR3: TGTGCCAGCAGTTTATCGGGGTTGAGGGTAGCTCCCCTCCACTTT. The chain links TRBV27 to TRBJ1-6, with D unclear. V shed 0 bases and J shed 13 bases, with 16 bases lying between them. Germline CDR1 MNHEY, CDR2 SMNVEV (reference sequence). The CDR3 covers 15 residues.

The chain employs TRBV2 and TRBJ1-6, with 7 bases lining up with TRBD1. Germline values: CDR1 SNHLY, CDR2 FYNNEI. The CDR3 consists of 16 residues. The ends lost 7 bases at V and 8 bases at J; junction bases unmatched: 14. The CDR3 protein is CASTTRLGQLDSPLHF. The DNA for the CDR3 is TGTGCCAGCACGACAAGGTTGGGACAGTTAGATTCACCCCTCCACTTT.

The chain recombines TRBV7-2 with TRBJ2-7; the match to TRBD2 covers 8 bases. CDR1 is SGHTA, CDR2 FQGNSA, per germline. V was pared by 4 bases and J by 2 bases, with 4 bases of the junction left unmatched. This CDR3 spans 14 amino acids. In DNA form, the CDR3 reads TGTGCCAGCAGCTCTAGCGGGTCAACCTACGAGCAGTACTTC. It encodes CASSSSGSTYEQYF.

The chain joins TRBV19 to TRBJ1-2; D is ambiguous. This CDR3 spans 14 amino acids. V lost 3 bases and J 5 bases, leaving 13 bases between the germline ends. From germline, CDR1 is LNHDA and CDR2 SQIVND (reference sequence). CDR3 protein: CASSIGVQYYGYTF. CDR3 DNA: TGTGCCAGTAGTATCGGGGTCCAGTATTATGGCTACACCTTC.

The V and J genes are TRBV29-1 and TRBJ1-2; 11 positions agree with TRBD1. Germline loops: CDR1 SQVTM, CDR2 ANQGSEA. The CDR3 consists of 15 residues. V lost 3 bases, J lost 1 base, and 4 bases stayed unmatched. The CDR3 coding sequence is TGCAGCGTTGAGGGGGACAGGGGGTATAACTATGGCTACACCTTC. Translated: CSVEGDRGYNYGYTF.

This clone was counted only a few times. This chain uses TRBV3-1 (or the pseudogene TRBV3-2) with TRBJ2-5, with TRBD2 matching 9 bases. Trimming cost V 0 bases and J 5 bases; bases outside gene matches: 7. This CDR3 has 16 residues. Germline-derived CDR1 and CDR2 are LGHDT and YNNKEL (reference sequence). CDR3 DNA sequence: TGTGCCAGCAGCCAAGAAGGAGCGGGGGGCCGGGAGACCCAGTACTTC. Protein: CASSQEGAGGRETQYF.

This chain links TRBV5-6 with TRBJ2-5; 9 positions agree with TRBD2. There are 14 residues in the CDR3. Germline CDR1 and CDR2: SGHDT and YYEEEE. Trimming removed 3 bases from V and 5 bases from J; junction bases left unmatched: 5. The CDR3 DNA follows: TGTGCCAGCAGCTGGCTAGCGGGAATGGAGACCCAGTACTTC. Translation: CASSWLAGMETQYF.

This sequence joins TRBV3-1 (or the pseudogene TRBV3-2) and TRBJ2-7; 7 bases line up with TRBD2. Germline CDR1 LGHDT, CDR2 YNNKEL (reference sequence). The CDR3 spans 15 residues. The junction had 8 bases not matched to a gene; V was cut back by 1 base and J by 5 bases. CDR3 residues: CASSQVLRGNDEQYF. In DNA, the CDR3 is TGTGCCAGCAGCCAAGTCTTGCGGGGGAATGACGAGCAGTACTTC.

This clone was found once. The chain links TRBV3-1 (or the pseudogene TRBV3-2) to TRBJ1-1; D is perhaps TRBD1 (6 bases). The CDR3 sequence is 13 residues long. Trimming removed 4 bases from V and 5 bases from J, with 11 bases in between. Germline CDR1 and CDR2: LGHDT and YNNKEL (reference sequence). CDR3 bases: TGTGCCAGCAGCCGGGGGCCATCTACTGAAGCTTTCTTT. This sequence encodes CASSRGPSTEAFF.

The chain combines TRBV27 with TRBJ1-5; 7 positions agree with TRBD1. CDR3 length: 14 amino acids. The germline V gene has CDR1 MNHEY and CDR2 SMNVEV (reference sequence). V dropped 5 bases and J dropped 2; count of bases not matched to a gene: 3. The CDR3 DNA reads TGTGCCAGCAGTCTCCAGGGGGGCAATCAGCCCCAGCATTTT. Encoded protein: CASSLQGGNQPQHF.

In its sample, this clone was seen a few times. The chain combines TRBV5-4 with TRBJ1-5, with 7 bases aligning to TRBD1. V gave up 4 bases and J gave up 2 bases; unmatched junction bases: 3. This CDR3 spans 14 amino acids. CDR1 is SGHNT, CDR2 YYREEE, per germline (reference sequence). In DNA form, the CDR3 reads TGTGCCAGCAGCCCGGGGACAGGCAATCAGCCCCAGCATTTT. It yields the protein CASSPGTGNQPQHF.

The rearrangement links TRBV4-3 to TRBJ1-2, with 7 bases identical to TRBD1. J lost 5 bases, V lost 4 bases, and 7 bases had no gene match. Germline assignment: CDR1 LGHNA and CDR2 YSLEER. The CDR3 extends over 14 amino acids. The CDR3 DNA reads TGCGCCAGCAGCCTCAGGAGACAGGGTTATGGCTACACCTTC. Protein sequence: CASSLRRQGYGYTF.

The J gene is TRBJ1-2, the V gene TRBV6-5; tentative D call: TRBD1 (6 bases). Trimming took 8 bases from V and 10 from J, leaving 11 bases between them. The CDR3 loop spans 10 amino acids. From germline, CDR1 is MNHEY and CDR2 SVGAGI. CDR3 residues: CASGQLNYTF. DNA for the CDR3: TGTGCCAGCGGACAGCTAAACTACACCTTC.

This chain joins TRBV9 and TRBJ1-5, with D tentatively TRBD1 (6 bases). Germline CDR1 SGDLS, CDR2 YYNGEE. With 0 bases removed from V and 5 bases from J, the gap between germline ends came to 12 bases. The CDR3 loop spans 15 amino acids. CDR3 nucleotide sequence: TGTGCCAGCAGCGTAGGGACAGAGAGTTATCAGCCCCAGCATTTT. Encoded protein: CASSVGTESYQPQHF.